The 2 T cell receptor beta chains presented below share a single source sample, sequenced in a study of T cells after posttransplantation cyclophosphamide. The data were produced by immunoSEQ multiplex PCR, yet TCRdb's version contains in-frame clones alone and is incomplete. The sample holds about 15,000 clones, 80% to 85% seen once. Methotrexate plus calcineurin inhibitor accompanied controls' myeloablative marrow transplants; sampling was 1 year later. The sample was PBMCs, taken more than 350 days after allogeneic stem cell transplant with calcineurin inhibitor and methotrexate. The receptor set was obtained from a male patient in his late teens or twenties who received an allogeneic stem cell transplant from a related donor, was CMV-positive, and had no GVHD. Among the T cells, some may be from the graft donor.

The chain recombines TRBV4-1 with TRBJ2-7; tentative D call: TRBD1 (6 bases). Germline V gene sequence: CDR1 MGHRA, CDR2 YSYEKL. The V and J ends lost 2 bases and 1 base respectively, with 21 bases between them. The CDR3 covers 18 residues. DNA for the CDR3: TGCGCCAGCAGCCAAAGAGGAGTAAGGGACACTGGTTCCTACGAGCAGTACTTC. Encoded protein: CASSQRGVRDTGSYEQYF.

The chain uses TRBV7-9 and TRBJ2-1; D uncertain. CDR1 is SEHNR and CDR2 is FQNEAQ in the germline V gene (reference sequence). The CDR3 contains 13 residues. The ends were cut back, 3 bases at V and 10 bases at J, with 13 bases in the middle. The CDR3 DNA reads TGTGCCAGCAGCTTGCCCGACAAACACGAGCAGTTCTTC. Amino acids: CASSLPDKHEQFF.